Listed below are T cell receptor beta chains from one sample, sequenced in a study of T-cell reconstitution after alpha-beta-depleted transplantation in children. TCRdb itself ran the PCR reads through MiXCR, one entry per CDR3 protein. The sample shows about 600,000 distinct CDR3 sequences, 10% to 13% of them seen only once. The sample in question was PBMCs from the stem cell graft donor, obtained from the stem cell graft. The receptors shown here come from a human donor who donated a stem cell graft to a child with acute myeloid leukemia. Both conserved end residues are part of each CDR3. Each record gives: J gene, V gene, CDR3 protein.

TRBJ2-4	TRBV29-1	CSVGETGVGNIQYF
TRBJ1-6	TRBV12-3/TRBV12-4	CASSLRQLRDSPLHF
TRBJ1-6	TRBV18	CASSAVNSPLHF
TRBJ1-2	TRBV2	CASTVGNYGYTF
TRBJ2-2	TRBV7-3	CASSLQVAHTGELFF
TRBJ1-1	TRBV29-1	CSVVGGTNTEAFF
TRBJ2-1	TRBV12-3/TRBV12-4	CASRRGEGSRGNEQFF
TRBJ2-1	TRBV11-2	CASSLRVGTSGRDNEQFF
TRBJ2-5	TRBV3-1	CASSQDGTTQETQYF
TRBJ2-3	TRBV7-2	CASSSREKGTDTQYF
TRBJ2-1	TRBV12-3/TRBV12-4	CASSLRTSEDEQFF
TRBJ2-1	TRBV9	CASNLAAKNEQFF
TRBJ2-1	TRBV7-3	CASSLGSGQDYNEQFF
TRBJ2-5	TRBV7-9	CASSFIQPDGWKETQYF
TRBJ1-4	TRBV5-1	CASSLRADNEKLFF
TRBJ2-7	TRBV20-1	CSARDPRSSSYEQYF
TRBJ2-7	TRBV7-2	CASSLAPTGGSYEQYF
TRBJ1-2	TRBV28	CASSNTRQTSGYTF
TRBJ1-5	TRBV5-5	CASSLAVSSNQPQHF
TRBJ2-1	TRBV3-1	CASSAWFDYNNEQFF
TRBJ1-2	TRBV28	CASRSGGRGGYTF
TRBJ2-1	TRBV30	CAWSPGLLGGYNEQFF